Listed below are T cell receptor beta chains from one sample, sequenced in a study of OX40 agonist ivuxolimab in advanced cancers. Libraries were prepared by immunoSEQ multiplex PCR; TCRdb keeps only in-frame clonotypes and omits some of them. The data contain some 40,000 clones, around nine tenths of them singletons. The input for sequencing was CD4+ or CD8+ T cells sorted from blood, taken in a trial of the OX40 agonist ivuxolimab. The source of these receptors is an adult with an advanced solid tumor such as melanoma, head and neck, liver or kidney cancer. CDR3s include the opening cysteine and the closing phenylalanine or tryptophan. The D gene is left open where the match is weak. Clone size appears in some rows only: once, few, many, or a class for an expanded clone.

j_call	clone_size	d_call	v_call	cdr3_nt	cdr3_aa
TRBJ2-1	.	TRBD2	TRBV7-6	TGTGCCAGCAGCGCCCGGGGGGGGCAGCGGGGCTCCTACAATGAGCAGTTCTTC	CASSARGGQRGSYNEQFF
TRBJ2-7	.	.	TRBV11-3	TGTGCCAGCAGCTCCCGTGGGGGGTTAAAGACCTACGAGCAGTACTTC	CASSSRGGLKTYEQYF
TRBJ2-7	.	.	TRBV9	TGTGCCAGCACCCCCGAGGACTCCGGGACAATGCTTGTGGAGCAGTACTTC	CASTPEDSGTMLVEQYF
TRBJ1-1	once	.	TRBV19	TGTGCCAGTAATGTCGGGGTAATGAACACTGAAGCTTTCTTT	CASNVGVMNTEAFF
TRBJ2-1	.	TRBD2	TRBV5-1	TGCGCCAGCAGCTCGATTGAGATCGGACTAGCGGGAGTTAACAATGAGCAGTTCTTC	CASSSIEIGLAGVNNEQFF
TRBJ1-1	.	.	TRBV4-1	TGCGCCAGCAGCCAAGGAGACACGGGGGCTGAAGCTTTCTTT	CASSQGDTGAEAFF
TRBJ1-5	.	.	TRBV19	TGTGCCAGTAGTATCCCGGACAGCTTAAATCAGCCCCAGCATTTT	CASSIPDSLNQPQHF
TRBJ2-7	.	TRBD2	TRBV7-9	TGTGCCAGCAGCTCTCGGACTAGCGACTACGAGCAGTACTTC	CASSSRTSDYEQYF
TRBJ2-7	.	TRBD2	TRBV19	TGTGCCAGTAGTCCGTGGACTAGCGGGGGCGGCGAGCAGTACTTC	CASSPWTSGGGEQYF
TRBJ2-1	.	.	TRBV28	TGTGCCAGCAGTCCCGGAGGGTTGCGAGGGAATGAGCAGTTCTTC	CASSPGGLRGNEQFF
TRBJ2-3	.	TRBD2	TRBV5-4	TGTGCCAGCAGATCATGGAGCGGGAGGGCCGAAACAGATACGCAGTATTTT	CASRSWSGRAETDTQYF
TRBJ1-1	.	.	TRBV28	TGTGCCAGCAGTTTCAAGGGAGTCACTGAAGCTTTCTTT	CASSFKGVTEAFF
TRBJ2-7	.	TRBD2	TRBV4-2	TGTGCCAGCAGCCGAAGCACTAGCGAAAGCTCCTACGAGCAGTACTTC	CASSRSTSESSYEQYF
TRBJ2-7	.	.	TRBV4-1	TGCGCCAGCAGCCAAGGACGGGGGCAGTACGAGCAGTACTTC	CASSQGRGQYEQYF
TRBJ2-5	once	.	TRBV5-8	TGTGCCAGCAGCCGCGTTAGAGATTCTCGGGAGACCCAGTACTTC	CASSRVRDSRETQYF
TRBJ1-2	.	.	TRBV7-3	TGTGCCAGCCCCCCACACAAAGGGACTAACTATGGCTACACCTTC	CASPPHKGTNYGYTF
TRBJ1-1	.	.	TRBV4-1	TGCGCCAGCAGCCAACAAGGGGGTTACACTGAAGCTTTCTTT	CASSQQGGYTEAFF
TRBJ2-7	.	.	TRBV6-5	TGTGCCAGCAGTTCCACGGGAGTGTACGAGCAGTACTTC	CASSSTGVYEQYF
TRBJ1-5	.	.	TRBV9	TGTGCCAGCAGCGGGGGAACGAGCAATCAGCCCCAGCATTTT	CASSGGTSNQPQHF
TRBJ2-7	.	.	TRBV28	TGTGCCAGCAGTGAAGACAGGACTTATGATTACGAGCAGTACTTC	CASSEDRTYDYEQYF
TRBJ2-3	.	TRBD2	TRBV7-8	TGTGCCAGCAGCGGCGGACTAGCGGGAGCCTATACGCAGTATTTT	CASSGGLAGAYTQYF
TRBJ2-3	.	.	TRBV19	TGTGCCAGTAGTTTTTCCGGGCGGGATACGCAGTATTTT	CASSFSGRDTQYF
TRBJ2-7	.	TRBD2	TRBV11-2	TGTGCCAGCAGCTTTACTAGCGTTTCCTACGAGCAGTACTTC	CASSFTSVSYEQYF